This note documents a single TCR beta chain sequence. The antigen remains unidentified. TCRdb re-analysed the reads in MiXCR, keeping a single row per CDR3 protein. This sample has 680,000 or so distinct CDR3 sequences, with about 40% found just once. Germline CDR1 and CDR2: LNHNV and YYDKDF (reference sequence). The CDR3 runs to 13 residues. V shed 8 bases and J shed 1 base, with 11 bases lying between them. These data are taken from a study of T cell repertoires in cytomegalovirus infection. In the study overall: Public TCR beta signature analysis indicated the presence of both CMV infection and matching HLA type.

Study results and caveats: Using cumulative public TCR beta family frequency, the authors identified those who carried CMV together with the relevant HLA. There were HLA-C-restricted CMV-specific TCR beta clonotypes dominating the ex vivo response.

The sample consisted of PBMCs. This sequence was found in a human donor in good health (CMV status not recorded). Some clones in this sample may be carry-over from other donors' samples. The rearrangement uses TRBV15 and TRBJ2-5; D is unresolved. CDR3 coding DNA: TGTGCCACCGGGGAACATGGCCAAGAGACCCAGTACTTC. Translating it yields CATGEHGQETQYF.